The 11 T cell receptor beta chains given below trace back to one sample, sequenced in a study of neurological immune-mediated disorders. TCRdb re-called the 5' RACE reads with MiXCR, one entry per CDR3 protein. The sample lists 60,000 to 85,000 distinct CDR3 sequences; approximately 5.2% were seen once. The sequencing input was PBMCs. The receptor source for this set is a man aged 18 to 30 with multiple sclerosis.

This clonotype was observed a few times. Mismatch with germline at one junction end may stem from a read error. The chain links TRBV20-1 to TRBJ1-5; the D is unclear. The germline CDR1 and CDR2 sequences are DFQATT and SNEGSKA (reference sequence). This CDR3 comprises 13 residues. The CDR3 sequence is CSATPGFNQPQNF. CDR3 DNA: TGCAGTGCTACCCCGGGGTTCAATCAGCCCCAGAATTTT.

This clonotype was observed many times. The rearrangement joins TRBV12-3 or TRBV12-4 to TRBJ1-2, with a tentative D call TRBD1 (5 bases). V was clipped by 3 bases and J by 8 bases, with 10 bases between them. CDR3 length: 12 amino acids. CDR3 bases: TGTGCCAGCAGTTTCCCAGGGCGGGGCTACACCTTC. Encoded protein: CASSFPGRGYTF.

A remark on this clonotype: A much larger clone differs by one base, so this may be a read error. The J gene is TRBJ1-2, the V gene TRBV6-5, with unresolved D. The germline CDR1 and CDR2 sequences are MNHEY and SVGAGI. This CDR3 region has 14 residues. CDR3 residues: CASRRGVANYGFTF. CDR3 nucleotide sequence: TGTGCCAGCAGACGCGGGGTAGCTAACTATGGCTTCACCTTC.

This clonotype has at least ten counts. CDR3 region: CASSLVGQAADTQYF. The CDR3 coding sequence is TGTGCCAGCAGCTTAGTTGGTCAGGCAGCAGATACGCAGTATTTT. The chain combines TRBV7-2 with TRBJ2-3; D ambiguous. The CDR3 contains 15 residues. With 1 base removed from V and 4 bases from J, the gap between germline ends came to 12 bases. The V gene's germline CDR1 is SGHTA and CDR2 FQGNSA.

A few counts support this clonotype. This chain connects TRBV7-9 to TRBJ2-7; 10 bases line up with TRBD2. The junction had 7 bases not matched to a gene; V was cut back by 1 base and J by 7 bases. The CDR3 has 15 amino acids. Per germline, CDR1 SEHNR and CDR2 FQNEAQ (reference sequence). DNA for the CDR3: TGTGCCAGCAGCTTAGGAACTAGCGGGAACGAAGAGCAGTACTTC. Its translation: CASSLGTSGNEEQYF.

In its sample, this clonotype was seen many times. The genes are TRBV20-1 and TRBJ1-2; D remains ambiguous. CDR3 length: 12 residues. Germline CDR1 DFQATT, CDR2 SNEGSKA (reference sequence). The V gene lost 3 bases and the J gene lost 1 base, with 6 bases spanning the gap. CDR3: CSASQDNYGYTF. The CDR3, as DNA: TGCAGTGCTAGCCAGGATAACTATGGCTACACCTTC.

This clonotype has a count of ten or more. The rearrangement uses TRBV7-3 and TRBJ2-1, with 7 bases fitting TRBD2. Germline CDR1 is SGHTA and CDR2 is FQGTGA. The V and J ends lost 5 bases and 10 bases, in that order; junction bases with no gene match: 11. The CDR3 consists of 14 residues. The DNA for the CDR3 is TGTGCCAGCAGCCCCCATTCTGCGGGGGTAGAGCAGTTCTTC. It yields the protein CASSPHSAGVEQFF.

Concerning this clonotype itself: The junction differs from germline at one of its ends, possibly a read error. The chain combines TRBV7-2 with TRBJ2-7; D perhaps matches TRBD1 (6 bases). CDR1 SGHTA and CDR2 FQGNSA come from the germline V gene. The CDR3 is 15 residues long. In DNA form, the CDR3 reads TGTGCCAGCAGAGATGGGACAACCTTCCGGGACGAGAAGTACTTC. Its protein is CASRDGTTFRDEKYF. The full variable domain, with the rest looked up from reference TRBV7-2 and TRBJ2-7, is GAGVSQSPSNKVTEKGKDVELRCDPISGHTALYWYRQSLGQGLEFLIYFQGNSAPDKSGLPSDRFSAERTGGSVSTLTIQRTQQEDSAVYLCASRDGTTFRDEKYFGPGTRLTVT.

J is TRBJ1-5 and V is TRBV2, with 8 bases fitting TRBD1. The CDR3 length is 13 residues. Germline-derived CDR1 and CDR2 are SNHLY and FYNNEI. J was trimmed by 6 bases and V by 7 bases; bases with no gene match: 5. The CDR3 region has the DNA TGTGCCAGCAAGGACAGGGAGGGTCAGCCCCAGCATTTT. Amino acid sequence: CASKDREGQPQHF.

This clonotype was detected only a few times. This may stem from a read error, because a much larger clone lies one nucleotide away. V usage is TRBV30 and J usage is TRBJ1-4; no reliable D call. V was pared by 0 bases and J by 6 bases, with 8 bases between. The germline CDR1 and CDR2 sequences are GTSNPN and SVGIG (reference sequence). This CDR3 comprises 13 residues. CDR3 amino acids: CAWSVKIDEKLFF. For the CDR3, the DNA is TGTGCCTGGAGTGTCAAGATTGATGAAAAACTGTTTTTT.

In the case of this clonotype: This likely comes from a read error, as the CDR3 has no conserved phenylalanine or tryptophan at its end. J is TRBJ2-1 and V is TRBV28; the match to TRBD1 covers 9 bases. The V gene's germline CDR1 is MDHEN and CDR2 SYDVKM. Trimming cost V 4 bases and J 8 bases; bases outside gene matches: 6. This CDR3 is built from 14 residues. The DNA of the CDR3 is TGTGCCAGCAGTTACAGGGGGCCGTTGGATGAGCAGTTCATC. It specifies CASSYRGPLDEQFI.